What follows are 12 T cell receptor beta chains derived from one specimen sequenced in a study of early T cells in non-severe SARS-CoV-2 infection. TCRdb re-called the 5' RACE reads through MiXCR, storing one row per CDR3 protein. The sample consists of tens of thousands of distinct CDR3 sequences, over 9% of them appearing once. Source: whole blood, taken at baseline. The source is an adult who was a healthcare worker with PCR-confirmed SARS-CoV-2 infection or an uninfected control (not recorded which).

This clonotype was counted a few times. This chain connects TRBV20-1 to TRBJ2-7, with a tentative D call TRBD1 (5 bases). Germline V gene sequence: CDR1 DFQATT, CDR2 SNEGSKA (reference sequence). The CDR3 extends over 11 amino acids. The ends were cut back, 6 bases at V and 2 bases at J, with 8 bases in the middle. CDR3: CSAATAYEQYF. DNA for the CDR3: TGCAGTGCGGCGACAGCCTACGAGCAGTACTTC.

V usage is TRBV29-1 and J usage is TRBJ2-2, with no clear D. The V gene's germline CDR1 is SQVTM and CDR2 ANQGSEA. The CDR3 extends over 14 amino acids. Trimming stripped 3 bases from V and 4 bases from J, with 12 bases between. For the CDR3, the DNA is TGCAGCGTTGAGATGCTTCGGTCCACCGGGGAGCTGTTTTTT. It specifies CSVEMLRSTGELFF.

A few counts support this clonotype. The chain couples TRBV5-1 to TRBJ2-1; possibly TRBD2 for D (5 bases). The V and J ends lost 1 base and 3 bases respectively, with 11 bases between them. Looked up from germline, CDR1 is SGHRS and CDR2 is YFSETQ. This CDR3 spans 15 amino acids. CDR3 bases: TGCGCCAGCAGCTTGATCAGCGGCAACTACAATGAGCAGTTCTTC. This translates into CASSLISGNYNEQFF.

This clonotype was detected ten times or more. This chain links TRBV5-1 with TRBJ2-5; D is uncertain. Germline values: CDR1 SGHRS, CDR2 YFSETQ. The V end was cut by 2 bases, the J end by 4 bases, with 3 bases between. The length of the CDR3 is 11 residues. The CDR3 here is CASSLSETQYF. In DNA, the CDR3 is TGCGCCAGCAGCTTATCAGAGACCCAGTACTTC. Using reference TRBV5-1 and TRBJ2-5 for the parts outside the CDR3, the full variable domain is KAGVTQTPRYLIKTRGQQVTLSCSPISGHRSVSWYQQTPGQGLQFLFEYFSETQRNKGNFPGRFSGRQFSNSRSEMNVSTLELGDSALYLCASSLSETQYFGPGTRLLVL.

This clonotype was counted a few times. The V gene is TRBV7-6, the J gene TRBJ1-3; 8 nucleotides match TRBD1. Germline V lookup: CDR1 SGHVS, CDR2 FNYEAQ. Trimming removed 4 bases from V and 2 bases from J; junction bases left unmatched: 4. This CDR3 spans 15 amino acids. The CDR3 loop is CASSSSQGAGNTIYF. DNA for the CDR3: TGTGCCAGCAGCTCTTCACAGGGGGCTGGAAACACCATATATTTT. Variable domain in full (rest from reference TRBV7-6 and TRBJ1-3): GAGVSQSPRYKVTKRGQDVALRCDPISGHVSLYWYRQALGQGPEFLTYFNYEAQQDKSGLPNDRFSAERPEGSISTLTIQRTEQRDSAMYRCASSSSQGAGNTIYFGEGSWLTVV.

This clonotype was counted between two and nine times. Here the CDR3 reads CASSFLLGEDEQFF. DNA of the CDR3: TGTGCCAGCAGCTTTCTACTAGGAGAGGATGAGCAGTTCTTC. This chain uses TRBV11-1 with TRBJ2-1, with D possibly matching TRBD2 (5 bases). The CDR3 has 14 amino acids. With 3 bases removed from V and 8 bases from J, the gap between germline ends came to 14 bases. From germline, CDR1 is SGHAT and CDR2 FQDESV (reference sequence).

This chain joins TRBV7-3 and TRBJ2-7; D unclear. This CDR3 has 15 amino acids. Germline CDR1 is SGHTA and CDR2 is FQGTGA. Trimming pared 2 bases from V and 7 bases from J, leaving 18 bases between. In DNA form, the CDR3 reads TGTGCCAGCAGCTTACAGGCTACGTTTTCCTGGGAGCAGTACTTC. Amino acids: CASSLQATFSWEQYF.

This clonotype was seen more than once but under ten times. This rearrangement joins TRBV5-4 to TRBJ2-7, with 7 bases identical to TRBD1. This CDR3 region has 15 residues. V shed 4 bases and J 0 bases; nucleotides not matched to a gene: 7. The germline V gene has CDR1 SGHNT and CDR2 YYREEE (reference sequence). The CDR3 sequence: CASSRPGTASYEQYF. CDR3 bases: TGTGCCAGCAGCCGTCCCGGGACAGCCTCCTACGAGCAGTACTTC.

This clonotype was seen a handful of times. The chain joins TRBV4-1 to TRBJ1-1; 10 positions agree with TRBD1. Trimming removed 4 bases from V and 9 bases from J; junction bases left unmatched: 11. The length of the CDR3 is 15 residues. CDR1 and CDR2 from the germline V gene are MGHRA and YSYEKL. DNA of the CDR3: TGCGCCAGCAGCCTTCGACCCGGGACAGGGGCTCAAGCTTTCTTT. This translates into CASSLRPGTGAQAFF.

The V and J genes are TRBV28 and TRBJ1-5; weak D call: TRBD1 (6 bases). V lost 7 bases and J 4 bases, leaving 11 bases between the germline ends. Germline V CDR1 and CDR2: MDHEN, SYDVKM. The CDR3 length is 13 residues. DNA of the CDR3: TGTGCCAGCAAGGGGGTTGCTAATCAGCCCCAGCATTTT. It encodes CASKGVANQPQHF.

The chain recombines TRBV5-1 with TRBJ2-5; 8 nucleotides match TRBD1. The ends lost 1 base at V and 4 bases at J; junction bases unmatched: 3. In germline, CDR1 is SGHRS, CDR2 YFSETQ. This CDR3 is 14 amino acids long. The CDR3 protein is CASSLQGARETQYF. The CDR3 DNA sequence: TGCGCCAGCAGCTTGCAGGGGGCTAGAGAGACCCAGTACTTC.

The chain is built from TRBV6-1 and TRBJ2-2; TRBD1 matches at 7 bases. V dropped 11 bases and J dropped 0; count of bases not matched to a gene: 9. The V gene's germline CDR1 is MNHNS and CDR2 SASEGT. The CDR3 length is 15 residues. This CDR3 is CAGHSGTANTGELFF. CDR3 coding DNA: TGTGCCGGTCACTCCGGGACAGCGAACACCGGGGAGCTGTTTTTT.